This T cell receptor (beta chain) was identified in a study of OX40 agonist ivuxolimab in advanced cancers. The protocol was immunoSEQ multiplex PCR, while the TCRdb copy is restricted to in-frame clones and leaves out a portion. The sample has 65,000 to 95,000 clones; about 91% are singletons. This clone has just one count. With 4 bases removed from V and 0 bases from J, the gap between germline ends came to 10 bases. The CDR3 contains 14 residues. Germline V gene data show CDR1 as MDHEN and CDR2 as SYDVKM. The specimen comprised CD4+ or CD8+ T cells sorted from blood, sampled in a trial of the OX40 agonist ivuxolimab. This chain joins TRBV28 and TRBJ2-7, with D unresolved. This sequence was found in an adult with an advanced solid tumor such as melanoma, head and neck, liver or kidney cancer. CDR3 sequence reads: CASSSQMSSYEQYF. The CDR3 DNA is TGTGCCAGCAGTTCACAGATGAGCTCCTACGAGCAGTACTTC.